Below, 24 T cell receptor beta chains from the same sample are listed, as sequenced in a study of shared clonotypes between healthy human individuals. Profiled with immunoSEQ multiplex PCR; TCRdb holds only in-frame clones, not every one. The sample has about 2 million clones; about 95% are singletons. CD45RO-negative cells were positively selected for CCR7, leaving out terminally differentiated effector memory CD45RA+ cells. Sequences were obtained from naive CD8+ T cells sorted from blood. Receptors originate from a man between 18 and 35 years old in good health.

V gene TRBV14 combines with J gene TRBJ2-7, with D unresolved. CDR3 size: 16 residues. CDR1 SGHDN and CDR2 FVKESK come from the germline V gene. Trimming left V 2 bases short and J 4 bases short, with 18 bases between. Written as DNA, the CDR3 is TGTGCCAGCAGCCAACAACAAGTTGGCAGAAGTTACGAGCAGTACTTC. Translation: CASSQQQVGRSYEQYF. Combining the CDR3 with reference TRBV14 and TRBJ2-7 gives the whole variable domain EAGVTQFPSHSVIEKGQTVTLRCDPISGHDNLYWYRRVMGKEIKFLLHFVKESKQDESGMPNNRFLAERTGGTYSTLKVQPAELEDSGVYFCASSQQQVGRSYEQYFGPGTRLTVT.

J is TRBJ2-3 and V is TRBV27; possible D gene TRBD1, 6 bases. This CDR3 spans 15 amino acids. V dropped 2 bases and J dropped 4 bases, with 13 bases sitting between them. The germline CDR1 and CDR2 sequences are MNHEY and SMNVEV (reference sequence). The CDR3 DNA is TGTGCCAGCAGTTTAGTTTGGGGGCGATCAGATACGCAGTATTTT. Protein product: CASSLVWGRSDTQYF.

This chain links TRBV7-3 with TRBJ2-1; 12 bases line up with TRBD2. The length of the CDR3 is 16 residues. With 4 bases clipped from V and 9 bases from J, the junction kept 10 bases outside the gene matches. Germline values: CDR1 SGHTA, CDR2 FQGTGA. CDR3 coding DNA: TGTGCCAGCAGCTCAACTTCTAGCGGGGGGGCCGCTGAGCAGTTCTTC. This gives the protein CASSSTSSGGAAEQFF. Using reference TRBV7-3 and TRBJ2-1 for the parts outside the CDR3, the full variable domain is GAGVSQTPSNKVTEKGKYVELRCDPISGHTALYWYRQSLGQGPEFLIYFQGTGAADDSGLPNDRFFAVRPEGSVSTLKIQRTERGDSAVYLCASSSTSSGGAAEQFFGPGTRLTVL.

The rearrangement uses TRBV13 and TRBJ2-3; D remains ambiguous. Germline loops: CDR1 PRHDT, CDR2 FYEKMQ (reference sequence). The CDR3 sequence is 12 residues long. The V end was cut by 5 bases, the J end by 4 bases, with 7 bases between. The CDR3 reads CASSGLADTQYF. CDR3 DNA sequence: TGTGCCAGCAGCGGGTTGGCAGATACGCAGTATTTT.

This sequence joins TRBV7-2 and TRBJ2-1, with TRBD1 as a possible D gene (6 bases). Germline CDR1 and CDR2: SGHTA and FQGNSA. Trimming stripped 4 bases from V and 2 bases from J, with 21 bases between. CDR3 size: 18 residues. The CDR3 loop reads CASSSHTFSGATYNEQFF. CDR3 bases: TGTGCCAGCAGCTCCCACACTTTCTCAGGGGCTACCTACAATGAGCAGTTCTTC.

CDR3 region: CASSRNSRWDEQFF. The CDR3 coding sequence is TGTGCCAGCAGCCGTAATAGCAGGTGGGATGAGCAGTTCTTC. The chain has TRBV14 and TRBJ2-1, with unresolved D. Germline V lookup: CDR1 SGHDN, CDR2 FVKESK. V lost 4 bases and J 8 bases, leaving 15 bases between the germline ends. There are 14 residues in the CDR3. Complete variable domain (other parts from reference TRBV14 and TRBJ2-1): EAGVTQFPSHSVIEKGQTVTLRCDPISGHDNLYWYRRVMGKEIKFLLHFVKESKQDESGMPNNRFLAERTGGTYSTLKVQPAELEDSGVYFCASSRNSRWDEQFFGPGTRLTVL.

The chain couples TRBV28 to TRBJ2-3; 7 nucleotides align to TRBD2. Looked up from germline, CDR1 is MDHEN and CDR2 is SYDVKM. J was trimmed by 2 bases and V by 1 base; bases with no gene match: 9. The CDR3 covers 17 residues. CDR3 in amino acids: CASSLYQGGGSTDTQYF. DNA for the CDR3: TGTGCCAGCAGTTTATATCAGGGCGGGGGATCCACAGATACGCAGTATTTT.

The DNA for the CDR3 is TGTGCCTGGGACACAGGGAGCAGCAATCAGCCCCAGCATTTT. It specifies CAWDTGSSNQPQHF. The chain recombines TRBV30 with TRBJ1-5; perhaps TRBD1 as D (6 bases). The V end was cut by 5 bases, the J end by 1 base, with 12 bases between. The germline gives CDR1 GTSNPN, CDR2 SVGIG (reference sequence). This CDR3 region has 14 residues.

This clone has a single count. The chain recombines TRBV6-5 with TRBJ2-6; the D gene is possibly TRBD1 (6 bases). Looked up from germline, CDR1 is MNHEY and CDR2 is SVGAGI. V was cut by 2 bases and J by 2 bases, with 10 bases left in between. This CDR3 has 16 residues. CDR3 protein: CASSYQQGTGANVLTF. As DNA, the CDR3 is TGTGCCAGCAGTTACCAACAGGGAACTGGGGCCAACGTCCTGACTTTC.

The table lists this clone with a count of one. This chain uses TRBV7-2 with TRBJ2-6; D is ambiguous. Trimming stripped 1 base from V and 2 bases from J, with 3 bases between. CDR3 length equals 14 residues. Per germline, CDR1 SGHTA and CDR2 FQGNSA. CDR3 DNA: TGTGCCAGCAGCTTAGTTACTGGGGCCAACGTCCTGACTTTC. Its protein product is CASSLVTGANVLTF.

The gene calls are TRBV7-9 and TRBJ2-1; D gene ambiguous. Germline V gene data show CDR1 as SEHNR and CDR2 as FQNEAQ (reference sequence). This CDR3 comprises 15 residues. V was cut by 5 bases and J by 4 bases, with 15 bases left in between. In DNA form, the CDR3 reads TGTGCCAGCAGCCAAATCGGTGACCCATACAATGAGCAGTTCTTC. It yields the protein CASSQIGDPYNEQFF.

This chain connects TRBV2 to TRBJ1-1; the D is unclear. V was pared by 1 base and J by 6 bases, with 12 bases between. CDR1 and CDR2 (germline): SNHLY, FYNNEI. The CDR3 length is 14 residues. The CDR3 DNA reads as TGTGCCAGCAGTGAAGGGATCCTCTCCCCTGAAGCTTTCTTT. Encoded protein: CASSEGILSPEAFF.

The gene calls are TRBV5-6 and TRBJ2-2, with D tentatively TRBD1 or TRBD2 (5 bases each). CDR1 SGHDT and CDR2 YYEEEE come from the germline V gene. Trimming took off 4 bases at V and 7 bases at J, with 14 bases between the two ends. The CDR3 has 14 residues. DNA of the CDR3: TGTGCCAGCAGCCTGGGACCCCAGGGCGGGGAGCTGTTTTTT. Amino acids: CASSLGPQGGELFF.

This clone was seen only once. The J gene is TRBJ1-2, the V gene TRBV27, with TRBD1 identical over 7 bases. CDR1 is MNHEY, CDR2 SMNVEV, per germline (reference sequence). Unmatched junction bases numbered 5, after V lost 2 bases and J lost 5 bases. This CDR3 comprises 14 residues. DNA for the CDR3: TGTGCCAGCAGTTTAACCAGGGGGATGTATGGCTACACCTTC. This codes for CASSLTRGMYGYTF.

V gene TRBV28 combines with J gene TRBJ2-1, with a possible D match to TRBD2 (7 bases). Germline CDR1 MDHEN, CDR2 SYDVKM. V dropped 2 bases and J dropped 6 bases, with 20 bases sitting between them. The CDR3 has 17 residues. The CDR3 protein is CASSLAIGGAEGNEQFF. Here the CDR3 DNA reads TGTGCCAGCAGTTTAGCCATAGGGGGGGCAGAAGGCAATGAGCAGTTCTTC.

The V call is TRBV5-1, the J call TRBJ1-1; 7 positions agree with TRBD1. V shed 3 bases, J shed 1 base, and the junction held 6 bases outside the gene matches. CDR3 length equals 15 residues. Germline V lookup: CDR1 SGHRS, CDR2 YFSETQ. CDR3 loop: CASSWRGHENTEAFF. The CDR3 DNA follows: TGCGCCAGCAGCTGGAGGGGGCATGAGAACACTGAAGCTTTCTTT.

V is TRBV27 and J is TRBJ2-7, with 9 bases fitting TRBD1. This CDR3 comprises 16 residues. V lost 5 bases and J lost 3; bases outside the gene matches: 11. Germline CDR1 reads MNHEY; CDR2 reads SMNVEV (reference sequence). The CDR3 here is CASSPVGQGRIYEQYF. The CDR3 DNA sequence: TGTGCCAGCAGTCCCGTTGGACAGGGGAGGATCTACGAGCAGTACTTC.

A remark on this clone: Other DNA sequences in the sample encode the same CDR3. J is TRBJ1-1 and V is TRBV13; D ambiguous. Germline V gives CDR1 PRHDT, CDR2 FYEKMQ (reference sequence). V was cut by 5 bases and J by 2 bases, with 9 bases left in between. There are 13 residues in the CDR3. In nucleotides, the CDR3 is TGTGCCAGCAGCCCCCCAGGAAACACTGAAGCTTTCTTT. This codes for CASSPPGNTEAFF. The full variable domain, in which reference TRBV13 and TRBJ1-1 provide the parts outside the CDR3, is AAGVIQSPRHLIKEKRETATLKCYPIPRHDTVYWYQQGPGQDPQFLISFYEKMQSDKGSIPDRFSAQQFSDYHSELNMSSLELGDSALYFCASSPPGNTEAFFGQGTRLTVV.

Comment on this clone: In the same sample, other DNA sequences code for this CDR3. The rearrangement links TRBV11-3 to TRBJ2-7; D is uncertain. The V end was cut by 1 base, the J end by 0 bases, with 4 bases between. Germline loops: CDR1 SGHNT, CDR2 YENEEA. This CDR3 region has 13 residues. The CDR3 spells CASSLGVSYEQYF. DNA for the CDR3: TGTGCCAGCAGCTTAGGGGTCTCCTACGAGCAGTACTTC.

Details on this clone: A read error may produce the germline difference seen at one junction end. This CDR3 is also generated by other DNA sequences in the sample. The chain carries TRBV9 and TRBJ1-1, with D unresolved. Germline values: CDR1 SGDLS, CDR2 YYNGEE. This CDR3 has 14 residues. DNA for the CDR3: TGTGCCAGCAGCGTAGGAACTCTGAATACTGAAGCTTTCTTT. Its protein product is CASSVGTLNTEAFF. Full variable domain (rest looked up from reference TRBV9 and TRBJ1-1): DSGVTQTPKHLITATGQRVTLRCSPRSGDLSVYWYQQSLDQGLQFLIQYYNGEERAKGNILERFSAQQFPDLHSELNLSSLELGDSALYFCASSVGTLNTEAFFGQGTRLTVV.

Of note for this clone: The same CDR3 is also encoded by other DNA sequences in this sample. The gene calls are TRBV27 and TRBJ2-3; the D gene is possibly TRBD2 (6 bases). This CDR3 is built from 13 residues. Germline CDR1 reads MNHEY; CDR2 reads SMNVEV (reference sequence). Trimming removed 5 bases from V and 3 bases from J, with 9 bases in between. In DNA, the CDR3 is TGTGCCAGCAGTCTGGGGGGTACAGATACGCAGTATTTT. Protein product: CASSLGGTDTQYF.

In this sample, this clone turned up once. The V call is TRBV27, the J call TRBJ1-5, with a weak D call TRBD1 (6 bases). The V end was cut by 1 base, the J end by 3 bases, with 7 bases between. The germline CDR1 and CDR2 sequences are MNHEY and SMNVEV (reference sequence). This CDR3 spans 14 amino acids. The CDR3 sequence: CASSLLGANQPQHF. In nucleotides, the CDR3 is TGTGCCAGCAGTTTATTGGGGGCCAATCAGCCCCAGCATTTT.

The V and J genes are TRBV6-5 and TRBJ1-2; perhaps TRBD1 as D (5 bases). Trimming left V 5 bases short and J 6 bases short, with 10 bases between. This CDR3 region has 12 residues. Germline CDR1 and CDR2: MNHEY and SVGAGI. CDR3 sequence: CASSTRQNGYTF. The CDR3 coding sequence is TGTGCCAGCAGTACCAGACAGAATGGCTACACCTTC.

The DNA for the CDR3 is TGCGCCAGCAGCCAAGCTAGCGGGAGAATAAATGAGCAGTTCTTC. This codes for CASSQASGRINEQFF. This chain joins TRBV4-1 and TRBJ2-1, with 10 bases fitting TRBD2. J was trimmed by 7 bases and V by 1 base; bases with no gene match: 4. The CDR3 is made up of 15 amino acids. Per germline, CDR1 MGHRA and CDR2 YSYEKL.